This T cell receptor beta chain was documented in a study of blood T cell repertoires in COVID-19. In the study overall: Both acute and convalescent COVID-19 samples were obtained from the United States, Italy and Spain. T cells, B-cell-depleted T cells, or PBMCs provided the cDNA or gDNA that served as material.

The CDR3 extends over 14 amino acids. V was shortened by 0 bases and J by 11 bases, with 17 bases between the two germline ends. Germline V gives CDR1 SGHRS, CDR2 YFSETQ. Assay: immunoSEQ multiplex PCR; the TCRdb copy retains only in-frame clones and omits some. The sample holds about 50,000 clones; 80% to 90% are singletons and the top ten take about 2.5%. What was sequenced was peripheral blood. This receptor was identified in a woman over 75 with COVID-19, enrolled during active disease. This rearrangement joins TRBV5-1 to TRBJ1-1; no clear D. The DNA of the CDR3 is TGCGCCAGCAGCTTGGCCGAGTCTTCGTCGAGGGCTTTCTTT. As protein: CASSLAESSSRAFF.